This T cell receptor beta chain emerged from a study of blood T cells in healthy people across ages. Across the whole study: Capture by template switching was about one barcoded beta molecule per two T cells.

Using a J-beta primer mix together with a sample-barcoded 5' primer, a second PCR was run for roughly 6 to 12 cycles. TCRdb re-called the 5' RACE reads through MiXCR, storing one row per CDR3 protein. The sample records hundreds of thousands of distinct CDR3 sequences, about 45% being singletons. A remark on this clonotype: Its antigen is still unknown.

Findings of the study overall: Estimated diversity across one million T cells was deemed an underestimate. Long-lived donors exceeded aged donors in naive CD4+ cells and diversity. Per million T cells, TCR beta diversity dropped roughly linearly as age increased.

The sample consisted of blood. This TCR came from a man older than 75 in good health.

The CDR3 is CSVEGLAGNTGELFF. In DNA, the CDR3 is TGCAGCGTTGAAGGACTAGCGGGGAACACCGGGGAGCTGTTTTTT. The rearrangement links TRBV29-1 to TRBJ2-2, with 10 bases lining up with TRBD2. V shed 1 base and J 1 base; nucleotides not matched to a gene: 0. The CDR3 contains 15 residues. Germline assignment: CDR1 SQVTM and CDR2 ANQGSEA.